The rows below give T cell receptor beta chains drawn from one sample of a study of blood T cell repertoires in COVID-19. The protocol was immunoSEQ multiplex PCR, while the TCRdb copy is restricted to in-frame clones and leaves out a portion. The top ten hold 1.8% of the sample, which has under 150,000 clones, over 75% seen once. The sequencing sample was made of peripheral blood. The origin of the receptors is a human donor with active COVID-19. The donor label of this sample is uncertain. Each CDR3 is given with its conserved first and last residue. The order of the fields is J gene, D gene, clone size, V gene, CDR3 DNA, CDR3 protein. D genes are given only for firm matches. A row's size may be missing; if present it is once, few, many or a size class.

TRBJ2-1,-,-,TRBV7-2,TGTGCCAGCAGCTTAACGGGACAAATCTACAATGAGCAGTTCTTC,CASSLTGQIYNEQFF
TRBJ2-7,TRBD1,-,TRBV24-1,TGTGCCACCATGCCCGGGACAGGAGTTTCCTACGAGCAGTACTTC,CATMPGTGVSYEQYF
TRBJ2-1,TRBD2,-,TRBV6-5,TGTGCCAGCAGCTTAGCGGGGGGAAACAATGAGCAGTTCTTC,CASSLAGGNNEQFF
TRBJ1-4,-,few,TRBV11-2,TGTGCCAGCAGCCCACCATGGGCCACTAATGAAAAACTGTTTTTT,CASSPPWATNEKLFF
TRBJ1-1,-,-,TRBV29-1,TGCAGCGTTGGCGGGGACACTGAAGCTTTCTTT,CSVGGDTEAFF
TRBJ2-3,-,-,TRBV7-3,TGTGCCAGTGGGAGCGGGAGCACAGATACGCAGTATTTT,CASGSGSTDTQYF
TRBJ1-5,-,-,TRBV4-1,TGCGCCAGCAGCCAAGAAGCGGGGGGCTTTAGCAATCAGCCCCAGCATTTT,CASSQEAGGFSNQPQHF
TRBJ2-3,TRBD1,-,TRBV18,TGTGCCAGCTCACCAACAGGGGGCACCACAGATACGCAGTATTTT,CASSPTGGTTDTQYF
TRBJ2-7,-,-,TRBV2,TGTGCCAGCAGCACCATAGATAGCGACGAGCAGTACTTC,CASSTIDSDEQYF
TRBJ1-6,-,-,TRBV19,TGTGCCAGTAGTATCGGCAGGGAATATTCACCCCTCCACTTT,CASSIGREYSPLHF
TRBJ2-5,-,-,TRBV10-1,TGCGCCAGCAGTGAGGCCGAACAGGGGACCCAGTACTTC,CASSEAEQGTQYF
TRBJ2-1,-,once,TRBV7-2,TGTGCCAGCAGCTTAACCCGCGGGGGCCGGTACAATGAGCAGTTCTTC,CASSLTRGGRYNEQFF
TRBJ2-2,-,-,TRBV5-1,TGCGCCAGCACAGATTTGGTGACGAACACCGGGGAGCTGTTTTTT,CASTDLVTNTGELFF
TRBJ2-2,-,-,TRBV5-6,TGTGCCAGCAGCCACGACATTTTGAACACCGGGGAGCTGTTTTTT,CASSHDILNTGELFF
TRBJ2-7,-,-,TRBV28,TGTGCCAGCAGTTTTGACGGGGGAATAGTAATAGCCTACGAGCAGTACTTC,CASSFDGGIVIAYEQYF
TRBJ1-4,TRBD1,-,TRBV2,TGTGCCAGCAATAAACAGGGGGCTTCTGAAAAACTGTTTTTT,CASNKQGASEKLFF
TRBJ2-2,-,-,TRBV9,TGTGCCAGCAGCGTAGTCGGCGGGGAGCTGTTTTTT,CASSVVGGELFF
TRBJ2-7,-,-,TRBV5-5,TGTGCCAGCAGCTGGCAGGACTACGAGCAGTACTTC,CASSWQDYEQYF
TRBJ2-5,-,few,TRBV9,TGTGCCAGCAGCGAGCACGCAGGGAAGCAAGAGACCCAGTACTTC,CASSEHAGKQETQYF
TRBJ2-7,TRBD1,-,TRBV4-3,TGCGCCAGCAGCCGAAACCCGGGACAGGGCAACGAGCAGTACTTC,CASSRNPGQGNEQYF
TRBJ2-2,-,-,TRBV3-1/TRBV3-2,TGTGCCAGCAGCCAATCAGGGGCCAGCGCGAACACCGGGGAGCTGTTTTTT,CASSQSGASANTGELFF
TRBJ2-1,-,-,TRBV5-4,TGTGCCAGCAGAATGGGACTCGGTCTGAATGAGCAGTTCTTC,CASRMGLGLNEQFF
TRBJ2-3,-,-,TRBV28,TGTGCCAGCAGTTCGAGGAGCATAACCACAGATACGCAGTATTTT,CASSSRSITTDTQYF
TRBJ1-6,-,-,TRBV28,TGTGCCAGCAGTAAATCAGGGCAGGGGAATTCACCCCTCCACTTT,CASSKSGQGNSPLHF
TRBJ2-1,TRBD2,-,TRBV7-2,TGTGCCAGCAGCTTACGGGTTACTAGCGGCTACAATGAGCAGTTCTTC,CASSLRVTSGYNEQFF
TRBJ1-1,-,once,TRBV18,TGTGCCAGCTCACCAAATACACCGCGGCCAGGGACAGAAGCTTTCTTT,CASSPNTPRPGTEAFF
TRBJ2-7,-,-,TRBV15,TGTGCCACCAGCAGAGATAACCCGGGGGAGCAGTACTTC,CATSRDNPGEQYF
TRBJ2-2,TRBD2,-,TRBV5-1,TGCGCCAGCAGCTTGGGTCTAGCGGGCAACACCGGGGAGCTGTTTTTT,CASSLGLAGNTGELFF
TRBJ1-2,-,-,TRBV3-1/TRBV3-2,TGTGCCAGCAGCAAGAGTACAGATAACTATGGCTACACCTTC,CASSKSTDNYGYTF
TRBJ2-1,TRBD1,once,TRBV5-5,TGTGCCAGCAGCGGAACCGGGACAGGGAATGAGCAGTTCTTC,CASSGTGTGNEQFF
TRBJ1-1,-,-,TRBV13,TGTGCCAGCAGCCCCCGTGGCGTCGGGGACACTGAAGCTTTCTTT,CASSPRGVGDTEAFF
TRBJ1-3,-,-,TRBV7-9,TGTGCCAGCAGCTTGTCGGGGGGTGGAAACACCATATATTTT,CASSLSGGGNTIYF
TRBJ1-5,-,-,TRBV18,TGTGCCAGCTCACCACTCGGAGGGGCACATAGCAATCAGCCCCAGCATTTT,CASSPLGGAHSNQPQHF
TRBJ1-5,-,-,TRBV4-1,TGCGCCAGCAGCCAAGAGGGGGGCGGGGGGCCGAGGAATCAGCCCCAGCATTTT,CASSQEGGGGPRNQPQHF
TRBJ2-7,-,-,TRBV6-6,TGTGCCAGCAGCGATCCTATACGCGAGCAGTACTTC,CASSDPIREQYF
TRBJ1-5,TRBD1,-,TRBV19,TGTGCCACGCACCGGGACAGGGGTTATCAGCCCCAGCATTTT,CATHRDRGYQPQHF
TRBJ2-1,TRBD1,-,TRBV6-6,TGTGCCAGCAGTCAGACAGGGGATGGTAATGAGCAGTTCTTC,CASSQTGDGNEQFF